Listed here is a single TCR beta chain. This specimen comes from a study of blood T cell repertoires in COVID-19. Methods used by the authors: Estimation of nucleated cell counts was performed using reference gene primer amplification. Generated by immunoSEQ multiplex PCR, the TCRdb table keeps only in-frame clones and is missing some. V and J calls and clone size are copied from that table; D and trimming were computed from the DNA. Of 95,000 to 130,000 clones in the sample, 83% are singletons; the top ten hold under 3%. CDR3 length equals 15 residues. V was pared by 2 bases and J by 6 bases, with 13 bases between. Per the germline V gene, CDR1 is MNHEY and CDR2 is SVGAGI.

This TCR derives from a man aged 25-45 years with acute or convalescent COVID-19. The V gene is TRBV6-5, the J gene TRBJ2-2; possible D gene TRBD2, 5 bases. Sequencing input: peripheral blood. CDR3 in amino acids: CASSYRGSAPGELFF. CDR3 nucleotides: TGTGCCAGCAGTTACCGCGGTAGCGCTCCCGGGGAGCTGTTTTTT.